The 24 T cell receptor beta chains below were found in one sample sequenced in a study of blood T cell repertoires in COVID-19. Only in-frame clones appear in the TCRdb table, and some are missing; sequencing was by immunoSEQ multiplex PCR. This repertoire shows about 150,000 clones, around 80% found once; its top ten account for approximately 38%. The source material was peripheral blood. These receptors all come from a human donor in a cohort sampled during active COVID-19.

The CDR3 DNA sequence: TGTGCCTGGAGTGATCAGGATCAGCCCCAGCATTTT. Translated: CAWSDQDQPQHF. The gene calls are TRBV30 and TRBJ1-5, with unresolved D. CDR1 and CDR2 (germline): GTSNPN, SVGIG (reference sequence). Trimming removed 1 base at V and 5 bases at J, with 6 bases between. This CDR3 comprises 12 residues.

The V gene is TRBV7-9, the J gene TRBJ2-2; D not certain. This CDR3 has 14 residues. The V end lost 1 base, the J end lost 6 bases, and 9 bases lay between the germline ends. The germline CDR1 and CDR2 sequences are SEHNR and FQNEAQ (reference sequence). This chain's CDR3 is CASSLGGLAGELFF. CDR3 in DNA: TGTGCCAGCAGCTTAGGTGGCCTCGCCGGGGAGCTGTTTTTT.

The rearrangement joins TRBV27 to TRBJ1-1, with no clear D. Trimming cost V 6 bases and J 0 bases, with 14 bases left between them. The CDR3 has 15 amino acids. Germline CDR1 MNHEY, CDR2 SMNVEV (reference sequence). CDR3 sequence (DNA): TGTGCCAGCAGGACGGGCGGGAGAATGAACACTGAAGCTTTCTTT. It encodes CASRTGGRMNTEAFF.

The chain is built from TRBV25-1 and TRBJ1-2; D unresolved. The CDR3 spans 13 residues. Trimming cost V 0 bases and J 4 bases, with 6 bases left between them. Germline V gives CDR1 MGHDK, CDR2 SYGVNS. DNA of the CDR3: TGTGCCAGCAGTGAATATATCTCCTATGGCTACACCTTC. Protein sequence: CASSEYISYGYTF.

The chain uses TRBV2 and TRBJ2-3, with 13 positions matching TRBD2. The CDR3 sequence is 17 residues long. V lost 4 bases to trimming and J lost 2 bases; unmatched junction nucleotides: 6. Germline CDR1 is SNHLY and CDR2 is FYNNEI. The CDR3 DNA sequence: TGTGCCAGCAGTGGGGGACTAGCGGGGCGCTCCACAGATACGCAGTATTTT. The encoded protein is CASSGGLAGRSTDTQYF.

The J gene is TRBJ2-1, the V gene TRBV5-4; TRBD1 matches at 9 bases. J lost 8 bases, V lost 3 bases, and 6 bases had no gene match. CDR1 is SGHNT, CDR2 YYREEE, per germline (reference sequence). This CDR3 comprises 14 residues. The CDR3 region has the DNA TGTGCCAGCAGCTCCCCCACAGGGGGCGATGAGCAGTTCTTC. It codes for CASSSPTGGDEQFF.

The V call is TRBV4-2, the J call TRBJ1-2; no clear D gene. The CDR3 extends over 13 amino acids. Trimming pared 0 bases from V and 4 bases from J, leaving 6 bases between. Germline CDR1 LGHNA, CDR2 YNFKEQ. Here the CDR3 DNA reads TGTGCCAGCAGCCAAGATGTCATCTATGGCTACACCTTC. Protein sequence: CASSQDVIYGYTF.

The chain carries TRBV7-3 and TRBJ2-3, with D possibly TRBD1 on 5 matching bases. The CDR3 sequence is 15 residues long. Germline CDR1 is SGHTA and CDR2 is FQGTGA. The germline V and J ends were trimmed by 5 bases and 3 bases, with 15 bases remaining between them. The CDR3 is CASSVTPGFTDTQYF. For the CDR3, the DNA is TGTGCCAGCAGCGTGACACCAGGGTTTACAGATACGCAGTATTTT.

J is TRBJ1-1 and V is TRBV5-1; D is possibly TRBD1 (5 bases). Deletions cut 4 bases from V and 3 bases from J, with 19 bases between. CDR1 and CDR2 (germline): SGHRS, YFSETQ. There are 16 residues in the CDR3. CDR3 loop: CASSPSAGIVDTEAFF. CDR3 coding DNA: TGCGCCAGCAGCCCTTCGGCAGGGATCGTGGACACTGAAGCTTTCTTT. Full variable domain (outside the CDR3, taken from reference TRBV5-1 and TRBJ1-1): KAGVTQTPRYLIKTRGQQVTLSCSPISGHRSVSWYQQTPGQGLQFLFEYFSETQRNKGNFPGRFSGRQFSNSRSEMNVSTLELGDSALYLCASSPSAGIVDTEAFFGQGTRLTVV.

The V call is TRBV7-9, the J call TRBJ2-1; possible D gene TRBD1, 6 bases. This CDR3 is 18 amino acids long. V was trimmed by 4 bases and J by 0 bases, leaving 19 bases between them. Germline V gene sequence: CDR1 SEHNR, CDR2 FQNEAQ (reference sequence). Here the CDR3 reads CASSSGRAIGGSYNEQFF. The DNA for the CDR3 is TGTGCCAGCAGCTCGGGACGTGCAATAGGGGGCTCCTACAATGAGCAGTTCTTC.

The rearrangement joins TRBV9 to TRBJ1-2; D perhaps matches TRBD1 (6 bases). Looked up from germline, CDR1 is SGDLS and CDR2 is YYNGEE. V was clipped by 3 bases and J by 6 bases, with 15 bases between them. This CDR3 has 14 amino acids. The CDR3 DNA reads TGTGCCAGCAGCGGGTCCGGACAGACCAATGGCTACACCTTC. It codes for CASSGSGQTNGYTF.

This clone is a singleton in its sample. The chain links TRBV30 to TRBJ1-4, with D tentatively TRBD1 (5 bases). V lost 4 bases, J lost 3 bases, and 15 bases lay in between. Germline values: CDR1 GTSNPN, CDR2 SVGIG (reference sequence). The CDR3 has 15 amino acids. The CDR3 protein is CAWKFWGGPNEKLFF. For the CDR3, the DNA is TGTGCCTGGAAGTTTTGGGGGGGACCTAATGAAAAACTGTTTTTT.

This rearrangement joins TRBV7-9 to TRBJ2-7; TRBD1 matches at 9 bases. This CDR3 has 14 amino acids. The V gene's germline CDR1 is SEHNR and CDR2 FQNEAQ (reference sequence). The V gene end was trimmed by 7 bases and the J gene end by 6 bases; junction bases not matched to a gene: 10. CDR3 amino acids: CASTWGTGNGEQYF. The CDR3 DNA sequence: TGTGCCAGCACCTGGGGGACAGGGAACGGCGAGCAGTACTTC.

The J gene is TRBJ1-6, the V gene TRBV2; tentatively, D is TRBD1 (5 bases). The CDR3 totals 15 residues. V gave up 6 bases and J gave up 4 bases, with 13 bases separating them. Germline CDR1 SNHLY, CDR2 FYNNEI. The CDR3 sequence is CASRGGLPYNSPLHF. The CDR3 bases are TGTGCCAGCAGGGGGGGACTGCCTTATAATTCACCCCTCCACTTT.

The chain is built from TRBV6-5 and TRBJ2-4, with D tentatively TRBD2 (7 bases). The germline gives CDR1 MNHEY, CDR2 SVGAGI. The V and J ends lost 4 bases and 0 bases respectively, with 13 bases between them. The CDR3 extends over 16 amino acids. The CDR3 region has the DNA TGTGCCAGCAGTTCAACAGGGAGGGTAGCCAAAAACATTCAGTACTTC. Translation gives CASSSTGRVAKNIQYF.

The rearrangement joins TRBV2 to TRBJ1-2, with 7 nucleotides matching TRBD1. After removal of 6 bases from V and 0 bases from J, the junction contained 7 bases not matched to a gene. Per germline, CDR1 SNHLY and CDR2 FYNNEI. There are 15 residues in the CDR3. CDR3 sequence reads: CASRDRQGTNYGYTF. CDR3 DNA: TGTGCCAGCAGAGACCGACAGGGCACTAACTATGGCTACACCTTC.

The J gene is TRBJ1-1, the V gene TRBV3-1 (or the pseudogene TRBV3-2); no definite D call. This CDR3 contains 14 residues. The ends were cut back, 4 bases at V and 0 bases at J, with 9 bases in the middle. Germline V gene data show CDR1 as LGHDT and CDR2 as YNNKEL (reference sequence). The CDR3 loop is CASSLGGMNTEAFF. The CDR3 bases are TGTGCCAGCAGCCTAGGAGGGATGAACACTGAAGCTTTCTTT.

V gene TRBV4-2 combines with J gene TRBJ1-2; tentative D call: TRBD1 (5 bases). Germline values: CDR1 LGHNA, CDR2 YNFKEQ. V was cut by 0 bases and J by 8 bases, with 19 bases left in between. The CDR3 spans 16 residues. This chain's CDR3 is CASSQDGGAPWEGYTF. Here the CDR3 DNA reads TGTGCCAGCAGCCAAGATGGAGGGGCCCCCTGGGAGGGCTACACCTTC.

This clone occurred a few times. This chain connects TRBV6-2 or TRBV6-3 to TRBJ2-3, with unresolved D. The V and J ends lost 0 bases and 3 bases respectively, with 13 bases between them. This CDR3 is 16 amino acids long. Germline V gives CDR1 MNHEY, CDR2 SVGEGT. The CDR3 nucleotides read TGTGCCAGCAGTTACTCTAGCCACCGGCGGACAGATACGCAGTATTTT. It encodes CASSYSSHRRTDTQYF.

The J gene is TRBJ2-5, the V gene TRBV2; D not resolved. The germline V and J ends were trimmed by 2 bases and 5 bases, with 3 bases remaining between them. The CDR3 length is 11 residues. The V gene's germline CDR1 is SNHLY and CDR2 FYNNEI. The CDR3 nucleotides are TGTGCCAGCAGTGAATATGAGACCCAGTACTTC. Residues: CASSEYETQYF.

In this sample, this clone turned up once. J is TRBJ1-1 and V is TRBV5-6; unclear D gene. V dropped 6 bases and J dropped 4 bases, with 13 bases sitting between them. CDR1 and CDR2 from the germline V gene are SGHDT and YYEEEE. This CDR3 comprises 13 residues. CDR3 nucleotide sequence: TGTGCCAGCACCCGACTGCCCTCCACTGAAGCTTTCTTT. This sequence encodes CASTRLPSTEAFF.

The chain is built from TRBV6-5 and TRBJ1-1; 7 bases line up with TRBD1. CDR1 and CDR2 (germline): MNHEY, SVGAGI. There are 13 residues in the CDR3. The V and J ends lost 8 bases and 10 bases, in that order; junction bases with no gene match: 13. The CDR3 region has the DNA TGTGCCAGCCGGCGTGAGGAGGGGGCTCGAGCTTTCTTT. Protein product: CASRREEGARAFF.

The rearrangement joins TRBV28 to TRBJ1-3; no definite D call. V lost 6 bases and J lost 4, with 7 bases in between. Germline CDR1 is MDHEN and CDR2 is SYDVKM. This CDR3 has 12 amino acids. This chain's CDR3 is CASSLRGNTIYF. The CDR3 nucleotides read TGTGCCAGCAGCCTGAGGGGAAACACCATATATTTT. Using reference TRBV28 and TRBJ1-3 for the parts outside the CDR3, the full variable domain is DVKVTQSSRYLVKRTGEKVFLECVQDMDHENMFWYRQDPGLGLRLIYFSYDVKMKEKGDIPEGYSVSREKKERFSLILESASTNQTSMYLCASSLRGNTIYFGEGSWLTVV.

V usage is TRBV5-6 and J usage is TRBJ1-2, with D maybe TRBD1 (6 bases). V lost 0 bases to trimming and J lost 8 bases, with 8 bases between them. Germline CDR1 reads SGHDT; CDR2 reads YYEEEE. The CDR3 length is 12 residues. The CDR3, as DNA: TGTGCCAGCAGCTTGGTCCAGGGGGGCTACACCTTC. Residues: CASSLVQGGYTF.